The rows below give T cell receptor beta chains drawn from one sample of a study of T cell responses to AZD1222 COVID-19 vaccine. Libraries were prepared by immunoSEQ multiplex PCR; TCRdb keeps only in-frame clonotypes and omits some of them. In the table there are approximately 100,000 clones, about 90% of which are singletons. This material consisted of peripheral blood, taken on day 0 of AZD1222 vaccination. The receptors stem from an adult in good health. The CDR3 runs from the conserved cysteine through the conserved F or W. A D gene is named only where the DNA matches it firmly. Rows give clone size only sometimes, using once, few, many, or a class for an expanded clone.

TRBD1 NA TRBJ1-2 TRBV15 CATSREMRGQGYGYTF TGTGCCACCAGCAGAGAAATGAGGGGGCAAGGCTATGGCTACACCTTC
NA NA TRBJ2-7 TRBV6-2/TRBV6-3 CASSSDLTINEQYF TGTGCCAGCAGTTCGGACCTTACCATCAACGAGCAGTACTTC
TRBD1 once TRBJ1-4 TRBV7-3 CASSLSGQGTNEKLFF TGTGCCAGCAGCTTATCGGGACAGGGAACTAATGAAAAACTGTTTTTT
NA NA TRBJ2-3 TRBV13 CASSQGTDTDTQYF TGTGCCAGCAGCCAGGGTACTGACACAGATACGCAGTATTTT
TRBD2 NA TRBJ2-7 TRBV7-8 CASVAGGSYEQYF TGTGCCAGCGTTGCGGGGGGGAGCTACGAGCAGTACTTC
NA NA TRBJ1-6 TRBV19 CASKPGVVSPLHF TGTGCCAGTAAGCCAGGGGTAGTCTCACCCCTCCACTTT
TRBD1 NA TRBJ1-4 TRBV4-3 CASSSRGPREKLFF TGCGCCAGCAGTTCCAGGGGGCCGCGGGAAAAACTGTTTTTT
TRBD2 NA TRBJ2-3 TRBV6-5 CASSYSGGDSDTQYF TGTGCCAGCAGTTATAGCGGGGGGGACTCAGATACGCAGTATTTT
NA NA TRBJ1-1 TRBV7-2 CASSARRGRNEAFF TGTGCCAGCAGCGCCCGGAGGGGAAGGAATGAAGCTTTCTTT
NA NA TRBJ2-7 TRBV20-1 CSAGIAYEQYF TGCAGTGCGGGAATCGCCTACGAGCAGTACTTC
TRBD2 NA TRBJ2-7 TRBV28 CASRRRAGGGYEQYF TGTGCCAGCAGGAGGAGGGCCGGCGGGGGCTACGAGCAGTACTTC
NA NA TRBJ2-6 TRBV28 CASSQQGFPGANVLTF TGTGCCAGCAGTCAACAGGGTTTCCCTGGGGCCAACGTCCTGACTTTC
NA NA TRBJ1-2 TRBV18 CASSPNGGNYGYTF TGTGCCAGCTCACCAAACGGGGGAAACTATGGCTACACCTTC
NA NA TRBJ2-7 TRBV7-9 CASSFGRPYEQYF TGTGCCAGCAGCTTCGGCAGGCCCTACGAGCAGTACTTC
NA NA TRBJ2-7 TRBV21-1 CASSKKFGVTTYEQYF TGTGCCAGCAGCAAAAAATTCGGGGTTACCACCTACGAGCAGTACTTC
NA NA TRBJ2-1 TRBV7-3 CASSLGLANEQFF TGTGCCAGCAGCTTAGGGCTAGCCAATGAGCAGTTCTTC
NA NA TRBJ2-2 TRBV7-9 CASSLVVGELFF TGTGCCAGCAGCTTAGTGGTGGGGGAGCTGTTTTTT
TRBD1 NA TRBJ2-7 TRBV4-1 CASSKLPGQVINYEQYF TGCGCCAGCAGCAAACTTCCGGGACAGGTGATTAACTACGAGCAGTACTTC
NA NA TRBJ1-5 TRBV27 CASSAGAPNSYNQPQHF TGTGCCAGCAGTGCAGGCGCACCGAACTCTTACAATCAGCCCCAGCATTTT
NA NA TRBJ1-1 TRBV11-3 CASSRYRGTEAFF TGTGCCAGCAGCCGTTATCGGGGCACTGAAGCTTTCTTT
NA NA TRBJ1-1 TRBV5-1 CASSLRGGNTEAFF TGCGCCAGCAGCTTGCGGGGAGGCAACACTGAAGCTTTCTTT
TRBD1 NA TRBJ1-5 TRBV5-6 CASSLRTGARSNQPQHF TGTGCCAGCAGCTTAAGGACAGGGGCAAGATCCAATCAGCCCCAGCATTTT
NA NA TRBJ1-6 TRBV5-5 CASSRGPSGRNSPLHF TGTGCCAGCAGCCGGGGACCCTCTGGGCGTAATTCACCCCTCCACTTT
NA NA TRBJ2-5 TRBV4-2 CASSGDLGVFSGTQYF TGTGCCAGCAGCGGGGACTTGGGGGTCTTCTCGGGTACCCAGTACTTC
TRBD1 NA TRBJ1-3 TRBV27 CASSSGTASGNTIYF TGTGCCAGCAGTTCAGGGACAGCCTCTGGAAACACCATATATTTT
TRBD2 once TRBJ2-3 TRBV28 CASGLAKDTQYF TGTGCCAGCGGACTAGCCAAAGATACGCAGTATTTT
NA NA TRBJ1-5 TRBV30 CAWSYREGGNQPQHF TGTGCCTGGAGTTACAGGGAAGGCGGCAATCAGCCCCAGCATTTT
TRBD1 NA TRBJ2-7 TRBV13 CASSHRGLGYEQYF TGTGCCAGCAGCCACAGGGGGCTTGGCTACGAGCAGTACTTC
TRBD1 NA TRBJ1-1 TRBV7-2 CASSLAGQRINTEAFF TGTGCCAGCAGCTTAGCGGGACAGAGGATCAACACTGAAGCTTTCTTT
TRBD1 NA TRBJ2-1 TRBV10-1 CASSESWGTGVNEQFF TGCGCCAGCAGTGAGTCGTGGGGGACAGGGGTGAATGAGCAGTTCTTC
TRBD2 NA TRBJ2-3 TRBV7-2 CASSLTSGSTDTQYF TGTGCCAGCAGCCTCACTAGCGGGAGCACAGATACGCAGTATTTT
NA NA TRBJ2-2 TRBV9 CASSAQPGITGELFF TGTGCCAGCAGCGCCCAGCCGGGAATCACCGGGGAGCTGTTTTTT
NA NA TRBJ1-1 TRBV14 CASSQRGWNTEAFF TGTGCCAGCAGCCAACGGGGATGGAACACTGAAGCTTTCTTT
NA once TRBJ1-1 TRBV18 CASSQTSLGGGNTEAFF TGTGCCAGCTCCCAAACCTCCTTAGGGGGGGGTAACACTGAAGCTTTCTTT
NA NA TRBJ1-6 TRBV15 CATSSGVTDNSPLHF TGTGCCACCAGCAGTGGGGTCACCGATAATTCACCCCTCCACTTT
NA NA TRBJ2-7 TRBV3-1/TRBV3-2 CASSPHRGEQYF TGTGCCAGCAGCCCCCACCGGGGGGAGCAGTACTTC
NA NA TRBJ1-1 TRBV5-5 CASSFYPSGAVNTEAFF TGTGCCAGCAGCTTTTATCCCTCAGGGGCGGTGAACACTGAAGCTTTCTTT
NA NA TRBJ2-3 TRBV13 CASSSTFTDTQYF TGTGCCAGCAGCTCGACTTTCACAGATACGCAGTATTTT
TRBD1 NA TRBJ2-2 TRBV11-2 CASSRTGSGELFF TGTGCCAGCAGCAGGACAGGTTCCGGGGAGCTGTTTTTT
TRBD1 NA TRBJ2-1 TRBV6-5 CASSAWQGVRFF TGTGCCAGCAGCGCGTGGCAGGGGGTTAGGTTCTTC
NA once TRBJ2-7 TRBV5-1 CASSPAARYEQYF TGCGCCAGCAGCCCGGCGGCCCGCTACGAGCAGTACTTC
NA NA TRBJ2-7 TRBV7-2 CASSFIGASDAYEQYF TGTGCCAGCAGCTTTATCGGGGCTAGCGACGCCTACGAGCAGTACTTC
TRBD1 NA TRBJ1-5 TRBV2 CASKKDRVNQPQHF TGTGCCAGCAAGAAAGACAGGGTCAATCAGCCCCAGCATTTT
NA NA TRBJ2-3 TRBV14 CASSPSRDWNTDTQYF TGTGCCAGCAGCCCTAGCCGGGACTGGAACACAGATACGCAGTATTTT
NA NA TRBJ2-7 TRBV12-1 CASSAPQAGEGYEQYF TGTGCCAGCAGCGCTCCCCAGGCGGGAGAAGGCTACGAGCAGTACTTC
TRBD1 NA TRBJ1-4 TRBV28 CASSFHRGTGGEKLFF TGTGCCAGCAGTTTCCATAGGGGGACAGGGGGCGAAAAACTGTTTTTT
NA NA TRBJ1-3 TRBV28 CASSLGRGGGNTIYF TGTGCCAGCAGTTTGGGCAGGGGAGGTGGAAACACCATATATTTT
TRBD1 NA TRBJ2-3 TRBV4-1 CASSQSQSGTGNADTQYF TGCGCCAGCAGTCAATCTCAGAGCGGGACAGGGAATGCAGATACGCAGTATTTT
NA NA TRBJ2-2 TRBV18 CGSTPRLNTGELFF TGTGGCTCTACACCCCGACTTAACACCGGGGAGCTGTTTTTT
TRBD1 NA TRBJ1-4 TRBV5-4 CASSLGRQGAREKLFF TGTGCCAGCAGCTTGGGGCGCCAGGGGGCTCGAGAAAAACTGTTTTTT
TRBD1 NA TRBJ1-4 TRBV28 CASSSTGGGEAEKLFF TGTGCCAGCAGTTCCACAGGGGGAGGGGAGGCTGAAAAACTGTTTTTT
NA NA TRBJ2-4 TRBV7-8 CASSPQAGQLKNIQYF TGTGCCAGCAGCCCCCAGGCTGGCCAACTAAAAAACATTCAGTACTTC